The source of this TCR beta chain is a study of OX40 agonist ivuxolimab in advanced cancers. Study overall: The group had a mean age of about 60 years, ranged from about 23 to 79, and was just under 85% male.

Assay used: immunoSEQ multiplex PCR; TCRdb lists only in-frame clones, some missing. The sample holds approximately 59,000 clones, roughly 77% seen once. Points on this clone: The junction departs from the called germline gene at one end, perhaps through a read error. Other DNA sequences in the sample encode the same CDR3.

Germline V gene sequence: CDR1 MNHNY, CDR2 SVGAGI (reference sequence). The CDR3 totals 16 residues. The V and J genes are TRBV6-6 and TRBJ2-7; 7 bases align to TRBD1. The specimen was CD4+ or CD8+ T cells sorted from blood, collected in a trial of the OX40 agonist ivuxolimab. The sequence came from an adult with an advanced solid tumor such as melanoma, head and neck, liver or kidney cancer. CDR3 region: CASSPARQGSSYEQYF. As DNA, the CDR3 is TGTGCCAGCAGTCCCGCCCGACAGGGAAGCTCCTACGAGCAATACTTC.